These 26 T cell receptor beta chains came from one sample sequenced in a study of OX40 agonist ivuxolimab in advanced cancers. The protocol was immunoSEQ multiplex PCR, while the TCRdb copy is restricted to in-frame clones and leaves out a portion. The profile shows over 55,000 clones, under 85% of them singletons. The material sequenced was CD4+ or CD8+ T cells sorted from blood, taken in a trial of the OX40 agonist ivuxolimab. The receptors come from an adult with an advanced solid tumor such as melanoma, head and neck, liver or kidney cancer.

The genes are TRBV14 and TRBJ2-7, with D tentatively TRBD1 (6 bases). CDR3 size: 14 residues. V gave up 8 bases and J gave up 2 bases, with 16 bases separating them. Looked up from germline, CDR1 is SGHDN and CDR2 is FVKESK. CDR3 loop: CASRTRGTPYEQYF. The CDR3 DNA reads as TGTGCCAGCCGTACCAGGGGCACCCCCTACGAGCAGTACTTC. Full variable domain (remainder filled in from reference TRBV14 and TRBJ2-7): EAGVTQFPSHSVIEKGQTVTLRCDPISGHDNLYWYRRVMGKEIKFLLHFVKESKQDESGMPNNRFLAERTGGTYSTLKVQPAELEDSGVYFCASRTRGTPYEQYFGPGTRLTVT.

The genes are TRBV2 and TRBJ1-2; no clear D gene. CDR3 length equals 12 residues. The ends were cut back, 10 bases at V and 5 bases at J, with 14 bases in the middle. CDR1 is SNHLY, CDR2 FYNNEI, per germline. The CDR3 DNA follows: TGTGCCACCCGGGCGGATGGGTATGGCTACACCTTC. Translating gives CATRADGYGYTF.

The chain has TRBV9 and TRBJ2-5, with a tentative D call TRBD2 (6 bases). Trimming stripped 4 bases from V and 2 bases from J, with 18 bases between. Germline V gene sequence: CDR1 SGDLS, CDR2 YYNGEE. CDR3 length equals 16 residues. The CDR3 reads CASSPLIGGVQETQYF. The CDR3 DNA follows: TGTGCCAGCAGCCCCCTGATCGGGGGAGTACAAGAGACCCAGTACTTC.

The chain is built from TRBV6-1 and TRBJ1-2; D possibly corresponds to TRBD1 (5 bases). CDR1 is MNHNS and CDR2 is SASEGT in the germline V gene. V was pared by 8 bases and J by 5 bases, with 15 bases between. CDR3 size: 13 residues. This CDR3 reads CASQTALSYGYTF. CDR3 nucleotide sequence: TGTGCCAGCCAGACAGCTCTTTCTTATGGCTACACCTTC.

About this clone: Different DNA sequences within this sample yield the same CDR3. This chain links TRBV29-1 with TRBJ2-5; TRBD1 might be the D (5 bases). V was pared by 4 bases and J by 2 bases, with 8 bases between. Per the germline V gene, CDR1 is SQVTM and CDR2 is ANQGSEA. The CDR3 spans 12 residues. CDR3 bases: TGCAGCGTTGCTAGGGGACAAGAGACCCAGTACTTC. Its translation: CSVARGQETQYF.

V gene TRBV18 combines with J gene TRBJ1-3; the D is unclear. The CDR3 consists of 13 residues. Germline V gene data show CDR1 as KGHSH and CDR2 as LQKENI. Trimming pared 5 bases from V and 0 bases from J, leaving 5 bases between. DNA for the CDR3: TGTGCCAGCTCAGCAGGCTCTGGAAACACCATATATTTT. It codes for CASSAGSGNTIYF.

The chain links TRBV7-3 to TRBJ2-7, with 9 bases identical to TRBD2. CDR1 is SGHTA, CDR2 FQGTGA, per germline. The V segment lost 5 bases and the J segment 6 bases; nucleotides outside the gene matches: 14. The length of the CDR3 is 16 residues. The CDR3 loop reads CASSPSLSGGPIEQYF. As DNA, the CDR3 is TGTGCCAGCAGCCCTTCTCTGAGCGGGGGGCCTATCGAGCAGTACTTC. Full variable domain (outside the CDR3, taken from reference TRBV7-3 and TRBJ2-7): GAGVSQTPSNKVTEKGKYVELRCDPISGHTALYWYRQSLGQGPEFLIYFQGTGAADDSGLPNDRFFAVRPEGSVSTLKIQRTERGDSAVYLCASSPSLSGGPIEQYFGPGTRLTVT.

The chain combines TRBV6-5 with TRBJ1-1; the D gene is possibly TRBD1 (6 bases). The V and J ends lost 5 bases and 0 bases respectively, with 13 bases between them. Looked up from germline, CDR1 is MNHEY and CDR2 is SVGAGI. This CDR3 is built from 15 residues. The CDR3 DNA reads as TGTGCCAGCAGTAGGGACACAGCTCTGAACACTGAAGCTTTCTTT. This sequence encodes CASSRDTALNTEAFF.

This clone was seen a few times. The rearrangement uses TRBV5-4 and TRBJ1-1, with 8 bases lining up with TRBD1. The J segment lost 4 bases and the V segment lost 4 bases, leaving 6 bases of the junction unmatched. This CDR3 has 14 residues. CDR1 and CDR2 from the germline V gene are SGHNT and YYREEE (reference sequence). CDR3 coding DNA: TGTGCCAGCAGCCAGGACAGGGCCTCCACTGAAGCTTTCTTT. Its translation is CASSQDRASTEAFF.

This clone was recorded a few times. The rearrangement joins TRBV10-2 to TRBJ2-7, with D unclear. CDR1 WSHSY and CDR2 SAAADI come from the germline V gene. V shed 6 bases and J shed 1 base, with 4 bases lying between them. The CDR3 is 11 amino acids. The CDR3 DNA reads as TGCGCCAGCAGCCCTTCCTACGAGCAGTACTTC. It yields the protein CASSPSYEQYF.

The chain combines TRBV7-3 with TRBJ1-1; TRBD1 matches 9 bases. CDR1 and CDR2 (germline): SGHTA, FQGTGA. Trimming at V came to 6 bases and at J to 1 base, leaving 6 bases not matched to a gene. The CDR3 covers 15 residues. The CDR3, as DNA: TGTGCCAGCAGTTATACAGGGGGCGCGAACACTGAAGCTTTCTTT. It codes for CASSYTGGANTEAFF.

The rearrangement uses TRBV19 and TRBJ2-5; D unresolved. CDR1 and CDR2 from the germline V gene are LNHDA and SQIVND (reference sequence). The V end lost 5 bases, the J end lost 1 base, and 8 bases lay between the germline ends. This CDR3 has 13 residues. This CDR3 reads CASSSSLQETQYF. Written as DNA, the CDR3 is TGTGCCAGTAGTTCCAGCCTCCAAGAGACCCAGTACTTC.

The rearrangement uses TRBV18 and TRBJ1-4; no firm D call. Germline assignment: CDR1 KGHSH and CDR2 LQKENI. Between the trimmed V and J ends, which lost 2 bases and 9 bases, there was a span of 19 bases. CDR3 length: 16 residues. CDR3 nucleotides: TGTGCCAGCTCACCAATAGGTCCCGGGCGCGGTCAAAAACTGTTTTTT. As protein: CASSPIGPGRGQKLFF.

The rearrangement uses TRBV6-5 and TRBJ2-4, with D hard to call. CDR3 size: 15 residues. CDR1 and CDR2 (germline): MNHEY, SVGAGI. V gave up 3 bases and J gave up 0 bases, with 9 bases separating them. The CDR3: CASSYHPSAKNIQYF. DNA for the CDR3: TGTGCCAGCAGTTATCACCCCTCAGCCAAAAACATTCAGTACTTC.

The chain employs TRBV6-5 and TRBJ2-7; the match to TRBD2 covers 13 bases. The J segment lost 8 bases and the V segment lost 2 bases, leaving 6 bases of the junction unmatched. The CDR3 runs 15 residues. Looked up from germline, CDR1 is MNHEY and CDR2 is SVGAGI. DNA for the CDR3: TGTGCCAGCAGTTACCTAGGGACTAGCGGGGTTAAGCAGTACTTC. Encoded protein: CASSYLGTSGVKQYF.

V usage is TRBV18 and J usage is TRBJ2-2; TRBD1 matches 8 bases. The CDR3 length is 16 residues. Germline values: CDR1 KGHSH, CDR2 LQKENI. With 3 bases clipped from V and 10 bases from J, the junction kept 13 bases outside the gene matches. CDR3 sequence (DNA): TGTGCCAGCTCACCGCGGGTCAACAGGGGGGCCTTGGAGCTGTTTTTT. It is translated as CASSPRVNRGALELFF. Complete variable domain (other parts from reference TRBV18 and TRBJ2-2): NAGVMQNPRHLVRRRGQEARLRCSPMKGHSHVYWYRQLPEEGLKFMVYLQKENIIDESGMPKERFSAEFPKEGPSILRIQQVVRGDSAAYFCASSPRVNRGALELFFGEGSRLTVL.

This chain joins TRBV7-3 and TRBJ2-7; 8 bases are a match to TRBD1. The length of the CDR3 is 13 residues. Germline V gives CDR1 SGHTA, CDR2 FQGTGA. The trim removed 5 bases at V and 6 bases at J, leaving 6 bases unmatched. As DNA, the CDR3 is TGTGCCAGCAGCCGTAGACAGGGGAGCGAGCAGTACTTC. Amino acid sequence: CASSRRQGSEQYF.

The chain recombines TRBV28 with TRBJ2-1, with D maybe TRBD2 (6 bases). Germline-derived CDR1 and CDR2 are MDHEN and SYDVKM. V lost 3 bases, J lost 9 bases, and 15 bases lay in between. The CDR3 covers 14 residues. The CDR3 nucleotides are TGTGCCAGCAGTTTCTTGACTAGTAGTGGTGAGCAGTTCTTC. Translating gives CASSFLTSSGEQFF.

As regards this clone: One end of the junction varies from germline; a read error may be responsible. The sample holds other DNA sequences that translate to the same CDR3. This chain links TRBV7-9 with TRBJ1-3; 10 positions agree with TRBD1. Per the germline V gene, CDR1 is SEHNR and CDR2 is FQNEAQ (reference sequence). The CDR3 spans 16 residues. CDR3 loop: CASSFGTGVSGNTIYF. The CDR3 DNA reads TGTGCCAGCAGCTTCGGGACAGGGGTCTCTGGAAACACCATATACTTT.

The chain uses TRBV6-1 and TRBJ2-7; D is possibly TRBD2 (5 bases). Trimming cost V 2 bases and J 2 bases, with 16 bases left between them. Germline CDR1 MNHNS, CDR2 SASEGT. The CDR3 sequence is 16 residues long. This CDR3 is CASSEPSDGNPYEQYF. The CDR3 region has the DNA TGTGCCAGCAGTGAACCTTCCGACGGGAACCCCTACGAGCAGTACTTC.

V usage is TRBV6-1 and J usage is TRBJ2-5; TRBD2 might be the D (6 bases). The J call is in doubt because the DNA end fits TRBJ2-7 better. The CDR3 extends over 13 amino acids. From germline, CDR1 is MNHNS and CDR2 SASEGT. The CDR3 here is CASRIDGSYEQYF. The CDR3 DNA reads as TGTGCCAGCCGAATAGACGGGAGCTACGAGCAGTACTTC.

The rearrangement joins TRBV15 to TRBJ2-7, with D possibly called TRBD1 or TRBD2 (6 bases each). Trimming pared 0 bases from V and 0 bases from J, leaving 9 bases between. The germline CDR1 and CDR2 sequences are LNHNV and YYDKDF (reference sequence). This CDR3 contains 15 residues. CDR3 amino acids: CATSRDGGSSYEQYF. The CDR3 nucleotides are TGTGCCACCAGCAGAGACGGGGGCTCCTCCTACGAGCAGTACTTC.

This sequence joins TRBV7-8 and TRBJ2-5; TRBD2 is a possible D gene (5 bases). The V and J ends lost 5 bases and 3 bases respectively, with 7 bases between them. CDR3 length: 12 residues. CDR1 is SGHVS, CDR2 FQNEAQ, per germline. The CDR3 protein is CASSPGKETQYF. CDR3 in DNA: TGTGCCAGCAGCCCGGGGAAAGAGACCCAGTACTTC. Using reference TRBV7-8 and TRBJ2-5 for the parts outside the CDR3, the full variable domain is GAGVSQSPRYKVAKRGQDVALRCDPISGHVSLFWYQQALGQGPEFLTYFQNEAQLDKSGLPSDRFFAERPEGSVSTLKIQRTQQEDSAVYLCASSPGKETQYFGPGTRLLVL.

This chain joins TRBV5-1 and TRBJ2-6, with TRBD1 matching over 10 bases. Germline loops: CDR1 SGHRS, CDR2 YFSETQ. The CDR3 covers 20 residues. V gave up 3 bases and J gave up 3 bases; unmatched junction bases: 15. CDR3 nucleotides: TGCGCCAGCAGCTCACGAAGTTGGGGACAGGGGTCGTTTGGGGCCAACGTCCTGACTTTC. This translates into CASSSRSWGQGSFGANVLTF.

Turning to this clone: The identical CDR3 is also encoded by other nucleotide sequences in the sample. This chain links TRBV10-3 with TRBJ2-7; TRBD2 matches at 7 bases. The CDR3 length is 14 residues. Germline V gene sequence: CDR1 ENHRY, CDR2 SYGVKD. The trim removed 10 bases at V and 3 bases at J, leaving 12 bases unmatched. CDR3 loop: CATHRTSGSYEQYF. The CDR3 bases are TGTGCCACCCATCGGACTAGTGGGAGCTACGAGCAGTACTTC.

The genes are TRBV6-1 and TRBJ1-1, with no clear D. The CDR3 covers 11 residues. CDR1 and CDR2 (germline): MNHNS, SASEGT. V was pared by 6 bases and J by 1 base, with 3 bases between. The CDR3 protein is CASRQNTEAFF. For the CDR3, the DNA is TGTGCCAGCAGGCAGAACACTGAAGCTTTCTTT.